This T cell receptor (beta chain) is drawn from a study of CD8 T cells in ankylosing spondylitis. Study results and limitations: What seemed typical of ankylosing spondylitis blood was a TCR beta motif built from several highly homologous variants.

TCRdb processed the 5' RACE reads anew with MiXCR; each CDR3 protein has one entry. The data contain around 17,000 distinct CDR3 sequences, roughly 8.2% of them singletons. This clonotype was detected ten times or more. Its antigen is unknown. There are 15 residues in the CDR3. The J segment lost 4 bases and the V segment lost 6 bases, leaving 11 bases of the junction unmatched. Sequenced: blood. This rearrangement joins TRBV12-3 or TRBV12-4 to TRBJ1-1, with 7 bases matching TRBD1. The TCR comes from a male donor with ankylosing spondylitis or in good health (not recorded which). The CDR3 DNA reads TGTGCCAGCAGCTTCACCGACAGGGTGTTCACTGAAGCTTTCTTT. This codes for CASSFTDRVFTEAFF.